This record covers a single T cell receptor (beta chain). TCRdb reprocessed the 5' RACE reads via MiXCR and lists one record per CDR3 protein. In the table there are some 300,000 distinct CDR3 sequences, around a fifth of which are singletons. The data belong to a study of T-cell memory formation after mild COVID-19. Study background: TCR clusters were mostly confined to one donor each.

The CDR3 has 11 amino acids. V shed 5 bases and J 14 bases; nucleotides not matched to a gene: 8. From germline, CDR1 is DFQATT and CDR2 SNEGSKA (reference sequence). This clonotype originated in a man aged 18-30 years who had mild COVID-19 (a few samples of this study predate the infection). Cell type and time point are not known. Specimen: PBMCs or a T cell subset sorted from them (not recorded which). This chain connects TRBV20-1 to TRBJ2-1, with 8 bases aligning to TRBD1. CDR3 loop: CSAGGQVKEFF. The CDR3, as DNA: TGCAGTGCTGGGGGACAGGTGAAGGAGTTCTTC.